These 12 T cell receptor beta chains share one sample of origin, sequenced in a study of T-cell reconstitution after alpha-beta-depleted transplantation in children. Unique molecular identifiers tagged the TCRbeta library. TCRdb redid the calling of the PCR reads with MiXCR, one entry per CDR3 protein. In the table there are 240,000 or so distinct CDR3 sequences, 7.5% to 9.5% of which are singletons. The sample consisted of PBMCs, mostly from graft donor cells, taken 180 days after TCRalphabeta/CD19-depleted stem cell transplant. Receptors were obtained from a male patient aged 10 to 17 who had a stem cell transplant for acute lymphoblastic leukemia, so the T cells may come from the graft donor.

This clonotype occurred many times. This chain joins TRBV20-1 and TRBJ2-5; the D gene is possibly TRBD2 (6 bases). Germline CDR1 and CDR2: DFQATT and SNEGSKA (reference sequence). The CDR3 is 14 residues long. V lost 6 bases, J lost 4 bases, and 18 bases lay in between. The CDR3 is CSARMGWRAETQYF. As DNA, the CDR3 is TGCAGTGCGAGAATGGGTTGGAGGGCAGAGACCCAGTACTTC.

This clonotype was counted ten times or more. V gene TRBV20-1 combines with J gene TRBJ1-2; 9 bases line up with TRBD1. V shed 5 bases and J 3 bases; nucleotides not matched to a gene: 1. This CDR3 has 12 amino acids. Germline V gene lookup returns CDR1 DFQATT and CDR2 SNEGSKA (reference sequence). The CDR3 region has the DNA TGCAGTGCTTGGACAGGGGACTATGGCTACACCTTC. This codes for CSAWTGDYGYTF.

This clonotype appeared many times. The CDR3 DNA sequence: TGCGCCAGCAGCCAAGCGTACAGGGTTTCTGGAAACACCATATATTTT. Protein sequence: CASSQAYRVSGNTIYF. The rearrangement links TRBV4-3 to TRBJ1-3; tentatively, D is TRBD1 (6 bases). CDR3 length: 16 residues. Germline V lookup: CDR1 LGHNA, CDR2 YSLEER. The V and J ends lost 1 base and 1 base respectively, with 11 bases between them.

There are many counts of this clonotype. V usage is TRBV12-3 or TRBV12-4 and J usage is TRBJ1-2; TRBD1 matches at 7 bases. V lost 1 base to trimming and J lost 8 bases; unmatched junction nucleotides: 7. The CDR3 runs to 14 residues. The CDR3 is CASSLGAGGRGYTF. The CDR3 region has the DNA TGTGCCAGCAGTTTAGGTGCAGGGGGGAGAGGCTACACCTTC.

This clonotype occurred many times. The CDR3 nucleotides read TGTGCCAGCAGCCTACGGGATGCCTCCACGAAACTGTTTTTT. Protein product: CASSLRDASTKLFF. This chain joins TRBV3-1 and TRBJ1-4; D remains ambiguous. Germline V lookup: CDR1 LGHDT, CDR2 YNNKEL (reference sequence). This CDR3 contains 14 residues. V was cut by 4 bases and J by 11 bases, with 17 bases left in between.

This clonotype showed up many times. The rearrangement uses TRBV4-3 and TRBJ2-3, with 7 bases matching TRBD2. Unmatched junction bases numbered 3, after V lost 3 bases and J lost 0 bases. This CDR3 comprises 15 residues. Germline assignment: CDR1 LGHNA and CDR2 YSLEER. CDR3 in amino acids: CASSQGGDSTDTQYF. The DNA for the CDR3 is TGCGCCAGCAGCCAGGGAGGGGATAGCACAGATACGCAGTATTTT.

The gene calls are TRBV7-9 and TRBJ2-2, with a tentative D call TRBD2 (6 bases). CDR1 SEHNR and CDR2 FQNEAQ come from the germline V gene (reference sequence). With 5 bases removed from V and 7 bases from J, the gap between germline ends came to 17 bases. The CDR3 is made up of 15 amino acids. The CDR3 DNA sequence: TGTGCCAGCAGCCACAAGCACGGGAGTGTCGGGGAGCTGTTTTTT. As protein: CASSHKHGSVGELFF.

The sample holds many counts of this clonotype. The V call is TRBV12-3 or TRBV12-4, the J call TRBJ1-2; D not resolved. CDR3 length equals 14 residues. V shed 3 bases and J shed 3 bases, with 11 bases lying between them. As DNA, the CDR3 is TGTGCCAGCAGTTTTCGGCGGTTTCACTATGGCTACACCTTC. It translates to CASSFRRFHYGYTF.

Ten or more counts support this clonotype. The chain has TRBV7-9 and TRBJ2-1; TRBD1 aligns across 7 bases. The trim removed 3 bases at V and 5 bases at J, leaving 7 bases unmatched. The CDR3 covers 15 residues. Germline CDR1 and CDR2: SEHNR and FQNEAQ (reference sequence). CDR3 in DNA: TGTGCCAGCAGCTTGAGGGACAGACGAGACAATGAGCAGTTCTTC. This gives the protein CASSLRDRRDNEQFF.

Many counts were recorded for this clonotype. The genes are TRBV29-1 and TRBJ1-2; a weak D match, TRBD1 (5 bases). V lost 0 bases and J 7 bases, leaving 12 bases between the germline ends. CDR1 SQVTM and CDR2 ANQGSEA come from the germline V gene. This CDR3 contains 13 residues. The CDR3 bases are TGCAGCGTTGAAGATGGGGCAATGGCTGGCTACACCTTC. This encodes CSVEDGAMAGYTF.

This clonotype appeared many times. The rearrangement uses TRBV11-2 and TRBJ2-1; a possible D gene is TRBD1 (6 bases). V gave up 1 base and J gave up 5 bases, with 12 bases separating them. The CDR3 covers 15 residues. Germline CDR1 SGHAT, CDR2 FQNNGV. The CDR3 sequence is CASSLALTGNNEQFF. The CDR3 nucleotides read TGTGCCAGCAGCTTAGCCCTGACAGGAAACAATGAGCAGTTCTTC.

Concerning this clonotype itself: This may stem from a read error, because a much larger clone lies one nucleotide away. The V and J genes are TRBV5-1 and TRBJ2-7; D might be TRBD1 (6 bases). Germline CDR1 is SGHRS and CDR2 is YFSETQ. CDR3 length: 16 amino acids. The CDR3 protein is CATSLTQAGVPYEQYF. The CDR3, as DNA: TGCGCCACCAGCTTGACCCAAGCAGGGGTCCCCTACGAGCAGTACTTC.